This T cell receptor beta chain was recovered during a study of memory CD4+ T cells and cytomegalovirus serostatus. Study as a whole: Healthy Belgian adult donors included about nine CMV-positive and some 23 CMV-negative people.

Study processing details: After removing out-of-frame reads, millions of distinct TCRbeta sequences remained. The repertoire was sequenced with immunoSEQ multiplex PCR; TCRdb's copy has only in-frame clones and lacks some. V and J calls and clone size are copied from that table; D and trimming were computed from the DNA. The repertoire consists of more than 45,000 clones, with 82% occurring once and the leading ten covering 0.5% to 0.6%. This CDR3 comprises 15 residues. Trimming shortened V by 1 base and J by 2 bases, and 9 bases separated the two germline ends. Looked up from germline, CDR1 is LNHDA and CDR2 is SQIVND (reference sequence). Single viable CD3+CD4+CD8-CD45RO+ cells were sorted as the memory CD4+ T cells. Donors' CMV status reflects serum IgG against pp150, pp28, p38, p52. Total CD4+ T cells were enriched by CD4 positive selection.

Sequenced sample: memory CD4+ T cells from blood. This sequence originates from an adult in good health and CMV-seronegative. The chain has TRBV19 and TRBJ2-1; D possibly matches TRBD1 or TRBD2 (5 bases each). The DNA for the CDR3 is TGTGCCAGTAGTATAGGAGGGACCACCTACAATGAGCAGTTCTTC. Protein: CASSIGGTTYNEQFF.